These T cell receptor beta chains were read from a single sample in a study of post-analysis software for immune sequencing data. TCRdb re-derived calls from the PCR reads in MiXCR, one entry per CDR3 protein. The sample lists about 820,000 distinct CDR3 sequences; about 53% were seen once. Sequences were obtained from blood. Every receptor here comes from a girl between 5 and 17 years old with multiple sclerosis. Both conserved end residues are part of each CDR3. A D gene is named only where the DNA matches it firmly. For some rows the clone size is stated as once, few or many, or as a class when expanded; others skip it.

j_gene: TRBJ2-6; v_gene: TRBV5-1; abundance: few; d_gene: NA; CDR3aa: CASSSQGSPVGGANVLTF; CDR3nt: TGCGCCAGCAGCTCCCAGGGGTCCCCAGTCGGTGGGGCCAACGTCCTGACTTTC
j_gene: TRBJ2-1; v_gene: TRBV20-1; abundance: NA; d_gene: NA; CDR3aa: CSARTVYNEQFF; CDR3nt: TGCAGTGCTAGGACAGTCTACAATGAGCAGTTCTTC
j_gene: TRBJ2-1; v_gene: TRBV12-3/TRBV12-4; abundance: NA; d_gene: TRBD2; CDR3aa: CASSLEKLAAYNEQFF; CDR3nt: TGTGCCAGCAGTTTAGAGAAACTAGCGGCCTACAATGAGCAGTTCTTC
j_gene: TRBJ2-3; v_gene: TRBV11-2; abundance: few; d_gene: NA; CDR3aa: CASSFTPGFRDTQYF; CDR3nt: TGTGCCAGCAGCTTCACGCCCGGGTTCCGGGATACGCAGTATTTT
j_gene: TRBJ1-2; v_gene: TRBV29-1; abundance: NA; d_gene: TRBD1; CDR3aa: CSVEGVGQGASYGYTF; CDR3nt: TGCAGCGTTGAAGGGGTTGGACAGGGGGCCAGCTATGGCTACACCTTC
j_gene: TRBJ2-1; v_gene: TRBV29-1; abundance: few; d_gene: NA; CDR3aa: CSVPPTRDEQFF; CDR3nt: TGCAGCGTTCCGCCCACGAGGGATGAGCAGTTCTTC
j_gene: TRBJ2-7; v_gene: TRBV18; abundance: NA; d_gene: NA; CDR3aa: CASSPFTGPLYEQYF; CDR3nt: TGTGCCAGCTCACCATTTACAGGGCCCCTCTACGAGCAGTACTTC
j_gene: TRBJ1-2; v_gene: TRBV7-3; abundance: few; d_gene: NA; CDR3aa: CASSSPGSHGYTF; CDR3nt: TGTGCCAGCAGCTCTCCGGGGAGCCATGGCTACACCTTC
j_gene: TRBJ2-3; v_gene: TRBV6-5; abundance: NA; d_gene: TRBD1; CDR3aa: CASSYSVRGRSDTQYF; CDR3nt: TGTGCCAGCAGTTACTCAGTCAGGGGGCGTTCAGATACGCAGTATTTT
j_gene: TRBJ2-1; v_gene: TRBV7-6; abundance: few; d_gene: NA; CDR3aa: CASSLELGYNEQFF; CDR3nt: TGTGCCAGCAGCTTAGAACTAGGGTACAATGAGCAGTTCTTC
j_gene: TRBJ2-3; v_gene: TRBV5-1; abundance: NA; d_gene: TRBD1; CDR3aa: CASSIRGLGTDTQYF; CDR3nt: TGCGCCAGCAGCATCAGGGGGCTGGGCACAGATACGCAGTATTTT
j_gene: TRBJ2-5; v_gene: TRBV6-6; abundance: NA; d_gene: TRBD1; CDR3aa: CASSTRDRGYHETQYF; CDR3nt: TGTGCCAGCAGTACTCGGGACAGGGGGTACCACGAGACCCAGTACTTC
j_gene: TRBJ2-4; v_gene: TRBV12-3/TRBV12-4; abundance: NA; d_gene: NA; CDR3aa: CASSFGQHKNIQYF; CDR3nt: TGTGCCAGCAGTTTCGGACAGCACAAAAACATTCAGTACTTC
j_gene: TRBJ2-3; v_gene: TRBV12-3/TRBV12-4; abundance: NA; d_gene: NA; CDR3aa: CASSFSAMDTQYF; CDR3nt: TGTGCCAGCAGTTTTTCGGCGATGGATACGCAGTATTTT
j_gene: TRBJ2-6; v_gene: TRBV12-3/TRBV12-4; abundance: NA; d_gene: NA; CDR3aa: CASSLAETGANVLTF; CDR3nt: TGTGCCAGCAGTTTAGCGGAAACTGGGGCCAACGTCCTGACTTTC
j_gene: TRBJ2-7; v_gene: TRBV19; abundance: NA; d_gene: NA; CDR3aa: CASSLWYPSSGEQYF; CDR3nt: TGTGCCAGTAGTCTTTGGTACCCTTCTTCGGGCGAGCAGTACTTC
j_gene: TRBJ2-1; v_gene: TRBV7-3; abundance: NA; d_gene: TRBD2; CDR3aa: CASSLTSGGPGEQFF; CDR3nt: TGTGCCAGCAGCTTGACTAGCGGGGGACCGGGGGAGCAGTTCTTC
j_gene: TRBJ2-3; v_gene: TRBV29-1; abundance: NA; d_gene: NA; CDR3aa: CSVEKRLGTDTQYF; CDR3nt: TGCAGCGTTGAAAAAAGACTAGGCACAGATACGCAGTATTTT
j_gene: TRBJ2-7; v_gene: TRBV10-3; abundance: NA; d_gene: NA; CDR3aa: CAISESRANSYEQYF; CDR3nt: TGTGCCATCAGTGAGTCGCGGGCGAACTCCTACGAGCAGTACTTC
j_gene: TRBJ2-1; v_gene: TRBV29-1; abundance: few; d_gene: TRBD1; CDR3aa: CSVGRGTGRNEQFF; CDR3nt: TGCAGCGTTGGAAGGGGGACAGGGCGAAATGAGCAGTTCTTC
j_gene: TRBJ2-1; v_gene: TRBV20-1; abundance: NA; d_gene: TRBD2; CDR3aa: CSAGTSGSNYNEQFF; CDR3nt: TGCAGTGCAGGGACTAGCGGGAGTAACTACAATGAGCAGTTCTTC
j_gene: TRBJ2-3; v_gene: TRBV5-1; abundance: NA; d_gene: TRBD2; CDR3aa: CASSQQASGRSTDTQYF; CDR3nt: TGCGCCAGCAGCCAGCAAGCCAGCGGGAGGAGCACAGATACGCAGTATTTT
j_gene: TRBJ2-7; v_gene: TRBV20-1; abundance: NA; d_gene: TRBD1; CDR3aa: CSASSDRAHYEQYF; CDR3nt: TGCAGTGCTTCGTCTGACAGGGCCCACTACGAGCAGTACTTC
j_gene: TRBJ2-7; v_gene: TRBV7-9; abundance: NA; d_gene: TRBD1; CDR3aa: CASSSPWVTGSYGQYF; CDR3nt: TGTGCCAGCAGCTCCCCATGGGTGACAGGGTCCTACGGGCAGTACTTC
j_gene: TRBJ2-7; v_gene: TRBV12-3/TRBV12-4; abundance: few; d_gene: NA; CDR3aa: CASSLSPFSRGDYEQYF; CDR3nt: TGTGCCAGCAGTTTATCCCCGTTCTCCAGGGGGGACTACGAGCAGTACTTC
j_gene: TRBJ2-3; v_gene: TRBV4-1; abundance: NA; d_gene: NA; CDR3aa: CASSHPADTQYF; CDR3nt: TGCGCCAGCAGCCACCCGGCAGATACGCAGTATTTT
j_gene: TRBJ2-7; v_gene: TRBV7-9; abundance: once; d_gene: NA; CDR3aa: CASSWDARSEQYF; CDR3nt: TGTGCCAGCAGCTGGGACGCTCGGAGCGAGCAGTACTTC
j_gene: TRBJ2-1; v_gene: TRBV20-1; abundance: NA; d_gene: NA; CDR3aa: CSASRGTPNNEQFF; CDR3nt: TGCAGTGCCTCCCGAGGGACACCGAACAATGAGCAGTTCTTC
j_gene: TRBJ2-3; v_gene: TRBV7-9; abundance: NA; d_gene: TRBD2; CDR3aa: CASSPGTSGGVGADTQYF; CDR3nt: TGTGCCAGCAGCCCGGGGACTAGCGGGGGCGTCGGGGCAGATACGCAGTATTTT
j_gene: TRBJ2-7; v_gene: TRBV20-1; abundance: NA; d_gene: NA; CDR3aa: CSANGGAPYEQYF; CDR3nt: TGCAGTGCCAATGGGGGGGCACCCTACGAGCAGTACTTC
j_gene: TRBJ2-1; v_gene: TRBV12-3/TRBV12-4; abundance: few; d_gene: NA; CDR3aa: CASSPTASSAIEQFF; CDR3nt: TGTGCCAGCAGTCCCACGGCCAGTTCCGCCATCGAGCAGTTCTTC
j_gene: TRBJ2-5; v_gene: TRBV7-6; abundance: NA; d_gene: NA; CDR3aa: CASSLAVTETQYF; CDR3nt: TGTGCCAGCAGCTTAGCAGTAACAGAGACCCAGTACTTC
j_gene: TRBJ2-7; v_gene: TRBV4-1; abundance: NA; d_gene: NA; CDR3aa: CASSQDNSLVYEQYF; CDR3nt: TGCGCCAGCAGCCAAGATAATAGCTTGGTGTACGAGCAGTACTTC
j_gene: TRBJ1-2; v_gene: TRBV4-1; abundance: NA; d_gene: NA; CDR3aa: CASSQAAGWSYGYTF; CDR3nt: TGCGCCAGCAGCCAAGCGGCAGGGTGGAGCTATGGCTACACCTTC
j_gene: TRBJ1-2; v_gene: TRBV20-1; abundance: NA; d_gene: NA; CDR3aa: CSARTTGDGYGYTF; CDR3nt: TGCAGTGCCCGGACAACCGGGGACGGCTATGGCTACACCTTC
j_gene: TRBJ1-5; v_gene: TRBV9; abundance: NA; d_gene: NA; CDR3aa: CASSVGDMMGQPQHF; CDR3nt: TGTGCCAGCAGCGTCGGGGACATGATGGGTCAGCCCCAGCATTTT
j_gene: TRBJ2-6; v_gene: TRBV11-1; abundance: NA; d_gene: TRBD1; CDR3aa: CASSLVTGTGELLKWANVLTF; CDR3nt: TGTGCCAGCAGCTTAGTGACCGGGACAGGTGAACTCTTAAAGTGGGCCAACGTCCTGACTTTC
j_gene: TRBJ2-3; v_gene: TRBV10-3; abundance: NA; d_gene: NA; CDR3aa: CAISRDGTSTDTQYF; CDR3nt: TGTGCCATCAGCCGAGACGGGACTAGCACAGATACGCAGTATTTT
j_gene: TRBJ2-5; v_gene: TRBV5-1; abundance: NA; d_gene: NA; CDR3aa: CASSWRAEQETQYF; CDR3nt: TGCGCCAGCAGCTGGCGGGCGGAACAAGAGACCCAGTACTTC
j_gene: TRBJ1-2; v_gene: TRBV6-6; abundance: NA; d_gene: NA; CDR3aa: CASSTRDTFNYGYTF; CDR3nt: TGTGCCAGCAGTACCCGGGACACCTTTAACTATGGCTACACCTTC
j_gene: TRBJ2-3; v_gene: TRBV7-3; abundance: once; d_gene: TRBD2; CDR3aa: CASSIRGGSTDTQYF; CDR3nt: TGTGCCAGCAGTATACGGGGGGGGAGCACAGATACGCAGTATTTT
j_gene: TRBJ2-5; v_gene: TRBV5-1; abundance: NA; d_gene: NA; CDR3aa: CASSGSGDIQETQYF; CDR3nt: TGCGCCAGCAGCGGGAGCGGGGACATACAAGAGACCCAGTACTTC
j_gene: TRBJ2-7; v_gene: TRBV6-1; abundance: NA; d_gene: TRBD1; CDR3aa: CASSETDRAGDDEQYF; CDR3nt: TGTGCCAGCAGTGAAACAGACAGGGCCGGGGACGACGAGCAGTACTTC
j_gene: TRBJ2-4; v_gene: TRBV20-1; abundance: NA; d_gene: TRBD1; CDR3aa: CSAMGSTGGAKNIQYF; CDR3nt: TGCAGTGCTATGGGCTCGACAGGGGGAGCCAAAAACATTCAGTACTTC
j_gene: TRBJ2-7; v_gene: TRBV6-5; abundance: many; d_gene: NA; CDR3aa: CASRPNGGREQYF; CDR3nt: TGTGCCAGCAGGCCAAACGGGGGACGCGAGCAGTACTTC